The rows below give T cell receptor beta chains drawn from one sample of a study of post-analysis software for immune sequencing data. TCRdb reanalysed the PCR reads using MiXCR and keeps one entry per CDR3 protein. Altogether some 370,000 distinct CDR3 sequences are present, roughly 36% being singletons, with the ten largest covering 13%. Sample: blood. The receptor source for this set is a girl between 10 and 17 years old with multiple sclerosis. CDR3s include the opening cysteine and the closing phenylalanine or tryptophan. D genes are given only for firm matches. Where a row states a size, it is once, few, many or the class of an expanded clone; other rows omit it.

D gene,J gene,V gene,clone size,CDR3 DNA,CDR3 protein
.,TRBJ1-1,TRBV27,few,TGTGCCAGCGGGGGAATGAACACTGAAGCTTTCTTT,CASGGMNTEAFF
TRBD2,TRBJ2-1,TRBV7-4,.,TGTGCCAGCAGCCCCGAGGAAAAACTAGCGGGGGCCCTAAATGAGCAGTTCTTC,CASSPEEKLAGALNEQFF
TRBD1,TRBJ1-1,TRBV28,once,TGTGCCAGCAGGTTTTATACAGGGGTCGCTGAAGCTTTCTTT,CASRFYTGVAEAFF
TRBD1,TRBJ2-3,TRBV7-3,many,TGTGCCAGCAGCTTAAGGGGGCGGGACAGGGGCACAGATACGCAGTATTTT,CASSLRGRDRGTDTQYF
.,TRBJ2-5,TRBV7-2,few,TGTGCCAGCAGCTTCACTCGGGGCCAAGAGACCCAGTACTTC,CASSFTRGQETQYF
.,TRBJ1-5,TRBV12-3/TRBV12-4,few,TGTGCCAGCAGTTCGTCTCAGGGGATTAGCAATCAGCCCCAGCATTTT,CASSSSQGISNQPQHF
.,TRBJ2-7,TRBV4-1,.,TGCGCCAGCAGCCAGAGGGCCTCAAGCTCCTACGAGCAGTACTTC,CASSQRASSSYEQYF
.,TRBJ1-1,TRBV7-9,.,TGTGCCAGCAGCTCTTATGCGTTATCGAGTCGGACTGAAGCTTTCTTT,CASSSYALSSRTEAFF
TRBD1,TRBJ1-4,TRBV7-2,.,TGTGCCAGCAGCCCCCAGGAGGGGGCCAATGAAAAACTGTTTTTT,CASSPQEGANEKLFF
TRBD1,TRBJ2-1,TRBV12-3/TRBV12-4,.,TGTGCCAGCAGCCCCCCCCCGGGACAGTACAATGAGCAGTTCTTC,CASSPPPGQYNEQFF
.,TRBJ2-7,TRBV6-5,.,TGTGCCAGCAGTTACTCATTCGGTAGCTCCTACGAGCAGTACTTC,CASSYSFGSSYEQYF
TRBD2,TRBJ2-7,TRBV5-1,.,TGCGCCAGCAGCTTGCAAGCCTCACTAGCGGGGGAGTCCTACGAGCAGTACTTC,CASSLQASLAGESYEQYF
.,TRBJ2-1,TRBV9,.,TGTGCCAGCAGCCCAACTGGGGCTTACTTCTACAATGAGCAGTTCTTC,CASSPTGAYFYNEQFF
.,TRBJ1-2,TRBV15,.,TGTGCCACCAGCAGATCGGGGGTGGGCGATGGCTACACCTTC,CATSRSGVGDGYTF
TRBD1,TRBJ1-6,TRBV28,few,TGTGCCAGCAGCCTCGCAGGGGGCCCTTCACCCCTCCACTTT,CASSLAGGPSPLHF